This entry features one T cell receptor beta chain sequence. These data originate in a study of human T cells and chemical hapten exposure. Trimming cost V 8 bases and J 3 bases; bases outside gene matches: 15. This CDR3 contains 18 residues. As to time point: patch test 2, 6 weeks after DPC sensitization. Described treatment: therapeutic diphenylcyclopropenone sensitization with weekly scalp DPC. TCRdb recomputed calls from the RACE reads with MiXCR, one row per CDR3 protein. This table holds 360,000 or so distinct CDR3 sequences, about 6% found once. The chain joins TRBV12-3 or TRBV12-4 to TRBJ2-2, with 10 bases fitting TRBD1. The input for sequencing was whole blood, taken in connection with sensitization to the hapten diphenylcyclopropenone (DPC). This receptor was obtained from a young woman with alopecia areata. Some clones in this sample may be carry-over from other donors' samples. Written as DNA, the CDR3 is TGTGCCAGCGGAAACGCCGTGTGGGACAGGGGTTACACCGGGGAGCTGTTTTTT. This codes for CASGNAVWDRGYTGELFF.